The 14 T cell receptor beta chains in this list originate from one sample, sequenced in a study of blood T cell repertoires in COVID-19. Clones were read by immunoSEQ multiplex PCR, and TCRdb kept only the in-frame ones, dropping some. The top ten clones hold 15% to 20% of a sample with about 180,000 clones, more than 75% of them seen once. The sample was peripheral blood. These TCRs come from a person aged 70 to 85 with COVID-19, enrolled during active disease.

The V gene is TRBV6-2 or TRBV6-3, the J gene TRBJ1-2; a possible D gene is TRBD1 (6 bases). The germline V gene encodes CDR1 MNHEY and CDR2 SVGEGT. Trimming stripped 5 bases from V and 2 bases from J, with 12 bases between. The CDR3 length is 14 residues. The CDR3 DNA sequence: TGTGCCAGCAGTCAACAGGGATCCAACTATGGCTACACCTTC. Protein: CASSQQGSNYGYTF.

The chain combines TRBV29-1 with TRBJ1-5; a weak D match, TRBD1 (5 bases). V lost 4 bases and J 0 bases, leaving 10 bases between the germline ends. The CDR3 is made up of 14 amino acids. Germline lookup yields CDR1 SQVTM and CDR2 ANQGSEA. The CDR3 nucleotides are TGCAGCGTTGTTGACAGTCATAGCAATCAGCCCCAGCATTTT. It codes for CSVVDSHSNQPQHF. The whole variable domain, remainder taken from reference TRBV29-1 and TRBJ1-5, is SAVISQKPSRDICQRGTSLTIQCQVDSQVTMMFWYRQQPGQSLTLIATANQGSEATYESGFVIDKFPISRPNLTFSTLTVSNMSPEDSSIYLCSVVDSHSNQPQHFGDGTRLSIL.

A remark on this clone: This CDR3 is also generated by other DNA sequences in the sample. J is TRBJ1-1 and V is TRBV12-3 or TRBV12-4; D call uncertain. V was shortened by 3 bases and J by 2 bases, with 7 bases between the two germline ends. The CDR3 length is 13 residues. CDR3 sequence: CASSFSGNTEAFF. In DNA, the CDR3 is TGTGCCAGCAGTTTTTCGGGTAACACTGAAGCTTTCTTT.

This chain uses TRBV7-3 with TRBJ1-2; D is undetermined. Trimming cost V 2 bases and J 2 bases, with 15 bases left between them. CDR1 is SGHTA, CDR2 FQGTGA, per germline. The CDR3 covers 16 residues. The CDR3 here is CASSLSADGRNYGYTF. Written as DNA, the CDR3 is TGTGCCAGCAGCTTATCCGCGGATGGAAGGAACTATGGCTACACCTTC.

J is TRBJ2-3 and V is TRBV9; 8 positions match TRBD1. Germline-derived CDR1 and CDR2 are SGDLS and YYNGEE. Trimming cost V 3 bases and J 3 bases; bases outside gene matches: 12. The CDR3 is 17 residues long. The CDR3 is CASSDKPRDRITDTQYF. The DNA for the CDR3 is TGTGCCAGCAGCGATAAACCGCGGGACAGGATTACAGATACGCAGTATTTT.

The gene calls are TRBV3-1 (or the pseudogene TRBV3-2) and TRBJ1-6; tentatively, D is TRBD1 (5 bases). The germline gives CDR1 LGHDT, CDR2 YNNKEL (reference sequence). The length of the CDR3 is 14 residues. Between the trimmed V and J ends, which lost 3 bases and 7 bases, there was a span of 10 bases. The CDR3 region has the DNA TGTGCCAGCAGCCAGCAGGGTCTAAATTCACCCCTCCACTTT. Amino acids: CASSQQGLNSPLHF.

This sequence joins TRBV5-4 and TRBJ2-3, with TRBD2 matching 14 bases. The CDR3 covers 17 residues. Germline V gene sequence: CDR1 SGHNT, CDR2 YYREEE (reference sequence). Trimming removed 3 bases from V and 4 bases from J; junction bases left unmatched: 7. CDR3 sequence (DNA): TGTGCCAGCAGCTCCGGACTAGCGGGGGGCCAACCAGATACGCAGTATTTT. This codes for CASSSGLAGGQPDTQYF.

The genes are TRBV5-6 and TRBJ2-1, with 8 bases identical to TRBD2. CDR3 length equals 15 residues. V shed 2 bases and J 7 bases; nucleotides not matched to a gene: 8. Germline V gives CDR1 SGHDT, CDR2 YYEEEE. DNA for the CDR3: TGTGCCAGCAGCTTCCTCGTAGCGGGATTAAATGAGCAGTTCTTC. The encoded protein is CASSFLVAGLNEQFF.

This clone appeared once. In nucleotides, the CDR3 is TGTGCCAGCAGCTCACTAGCGGTCTTCTCCTACGAGCAGTACTTC. Translating gives CASSSLAVFSYEQYF. The chain employs TRBV11-3 and TRBJ2-7; 8 nucleotides agree with TRBD2. CDR1 and CDR2 (germline): SGHNT, YENEEA. The CDR3 sequence is 15 residues long. Losses at the gene ends were 4 bases for V and 0 bases for J; bases not matched to a gene: 5.

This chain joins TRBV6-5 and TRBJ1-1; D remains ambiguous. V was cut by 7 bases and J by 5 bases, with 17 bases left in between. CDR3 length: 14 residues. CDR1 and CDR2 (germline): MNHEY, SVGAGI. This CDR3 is CASISRVLGTEAFF. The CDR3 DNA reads TGTGCCAGCATCTCGAGGGTTCTAGGGACTGAAGCTTTCTTT.

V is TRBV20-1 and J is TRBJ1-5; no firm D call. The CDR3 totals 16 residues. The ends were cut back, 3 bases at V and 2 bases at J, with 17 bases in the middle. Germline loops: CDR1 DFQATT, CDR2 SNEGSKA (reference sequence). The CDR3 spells CSASLGGRGGNQPQHF. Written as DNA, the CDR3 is TGCAGTGCTAGTCTAGGCGGTCGCGGGGGCAATCAGCCCCAGCATTTT.

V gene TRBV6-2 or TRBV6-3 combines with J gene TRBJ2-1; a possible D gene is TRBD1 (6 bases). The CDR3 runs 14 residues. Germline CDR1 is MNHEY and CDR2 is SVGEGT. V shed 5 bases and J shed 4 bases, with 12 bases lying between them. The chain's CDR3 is CASSRTGQYNEQFF. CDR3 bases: TGTGCCAGCAGTCGCACAGGACAGTACAATGAGCAGTTCTTC.

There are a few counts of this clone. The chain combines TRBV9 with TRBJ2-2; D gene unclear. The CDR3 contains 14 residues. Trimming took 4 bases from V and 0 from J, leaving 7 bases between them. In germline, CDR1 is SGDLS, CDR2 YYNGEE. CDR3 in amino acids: CASSSLSNTGELFF. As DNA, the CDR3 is TGTGCCAGCAGCTCCCTTTCGAACACCGGGGAGCTGTTTTTT.

CDR3 loop: CASRQGAGELFF. The CDR3 DNA follows: TGTGCCAGCAGGCAGGGGGCCGGGGAGCTGTTTTTT. The chain combines TRBV6-5 with TRBJ2-2; 7 bases are a match to TRBD1. Germline V lookup: CDR1 MNHEY, CDR2 SVGAGI. This CDR3 spans 12 amino acids. The trim removed 6 bases at V and 6 bases at J, leaving 1 base unmatched.